This T cell receptor (beta chain) was profiled in a study of blood T cell repertoires in COVID-19. About the research overall: COVID-19 samples from acute and convalescent phases originated in the United States, Italy and Spain.

The CDR3 is 15 residues long. Germline V gene data show CDR1 as MNHEY and CDR2 as SVGEGT. The V and J ends lost 4 bases and 7 bases, in that order; junction bases with no gene match: 7. The table came from immunoSEQ multiplex PCR; TCRdb's copy has only in-frame clones and leaves some out. The data show 100,000 to 150,000 clones, around 90% seen once. One Seattle source followed patients from active infection through their disease course. V and J are TRBV6-2 or TRBV6-3 and TRBJ2-2; 9 nucleotides line up with TRBD1. The receptor was isolated from a man aged 50 or older with COVID-19, enrolled during active disease. Specimen: peripheral blood. For the CDR3, the DNA is TGTGCCAGCAGTTTCCGACAGGGGGTAATCGGGGAGCTGTTTTTT. This translates into CASSFRQGVIGELFF.